This TCR beta chain stems from a study of T cell responses to AZD1222 COVID-19 vaccine. This CDR3 contains 11 residues. Per the germline V gene, CDR1 is SEHNR and CDR2 is FQNEAQ (reference sequence). Between the trimmed V and J ends, which lost 8 bases and 8 bases, there was a span of 9 bases. The study, taken as a whole, reports: Epitopes outside B.1.351 and B.1.1.7 mutated regions reportedly drew nearly half of spike TCRs.

Note on this clone: The antigen remains undetermined.

Sequenced by immunoSEQ multiplex PCR; TCRdb stores in-frame clones only, minus some. The repertoire holds under 250,000 clones, with approximately 94% as singletons. The origin of this receptor is an adult in good health. The chain carries TRBV7-9 and TRBJ1-4; D remains unclear. The sample was peripheral blood, taken on day 0 of MenACWY control vaccination. In nucleotides, the CDR3 is TGTGCCAGCTCCCCCGGGGAAAAACTGTTTTTT. Translation gives CASSPGEKLFF. Full variable domain (rest looked up from reference TRBV7-9 and TRBJ1-4): DTGVSQNPRHKITKRGQNVTFRCDPISEHNRLYWYRQTLGQGPEFLTYFQNEAQLEKSRLLSDRFSAERPKGSFSTLEIQRTEQGDSAMYLCASSPGEKLFFGSGTQLSVL.